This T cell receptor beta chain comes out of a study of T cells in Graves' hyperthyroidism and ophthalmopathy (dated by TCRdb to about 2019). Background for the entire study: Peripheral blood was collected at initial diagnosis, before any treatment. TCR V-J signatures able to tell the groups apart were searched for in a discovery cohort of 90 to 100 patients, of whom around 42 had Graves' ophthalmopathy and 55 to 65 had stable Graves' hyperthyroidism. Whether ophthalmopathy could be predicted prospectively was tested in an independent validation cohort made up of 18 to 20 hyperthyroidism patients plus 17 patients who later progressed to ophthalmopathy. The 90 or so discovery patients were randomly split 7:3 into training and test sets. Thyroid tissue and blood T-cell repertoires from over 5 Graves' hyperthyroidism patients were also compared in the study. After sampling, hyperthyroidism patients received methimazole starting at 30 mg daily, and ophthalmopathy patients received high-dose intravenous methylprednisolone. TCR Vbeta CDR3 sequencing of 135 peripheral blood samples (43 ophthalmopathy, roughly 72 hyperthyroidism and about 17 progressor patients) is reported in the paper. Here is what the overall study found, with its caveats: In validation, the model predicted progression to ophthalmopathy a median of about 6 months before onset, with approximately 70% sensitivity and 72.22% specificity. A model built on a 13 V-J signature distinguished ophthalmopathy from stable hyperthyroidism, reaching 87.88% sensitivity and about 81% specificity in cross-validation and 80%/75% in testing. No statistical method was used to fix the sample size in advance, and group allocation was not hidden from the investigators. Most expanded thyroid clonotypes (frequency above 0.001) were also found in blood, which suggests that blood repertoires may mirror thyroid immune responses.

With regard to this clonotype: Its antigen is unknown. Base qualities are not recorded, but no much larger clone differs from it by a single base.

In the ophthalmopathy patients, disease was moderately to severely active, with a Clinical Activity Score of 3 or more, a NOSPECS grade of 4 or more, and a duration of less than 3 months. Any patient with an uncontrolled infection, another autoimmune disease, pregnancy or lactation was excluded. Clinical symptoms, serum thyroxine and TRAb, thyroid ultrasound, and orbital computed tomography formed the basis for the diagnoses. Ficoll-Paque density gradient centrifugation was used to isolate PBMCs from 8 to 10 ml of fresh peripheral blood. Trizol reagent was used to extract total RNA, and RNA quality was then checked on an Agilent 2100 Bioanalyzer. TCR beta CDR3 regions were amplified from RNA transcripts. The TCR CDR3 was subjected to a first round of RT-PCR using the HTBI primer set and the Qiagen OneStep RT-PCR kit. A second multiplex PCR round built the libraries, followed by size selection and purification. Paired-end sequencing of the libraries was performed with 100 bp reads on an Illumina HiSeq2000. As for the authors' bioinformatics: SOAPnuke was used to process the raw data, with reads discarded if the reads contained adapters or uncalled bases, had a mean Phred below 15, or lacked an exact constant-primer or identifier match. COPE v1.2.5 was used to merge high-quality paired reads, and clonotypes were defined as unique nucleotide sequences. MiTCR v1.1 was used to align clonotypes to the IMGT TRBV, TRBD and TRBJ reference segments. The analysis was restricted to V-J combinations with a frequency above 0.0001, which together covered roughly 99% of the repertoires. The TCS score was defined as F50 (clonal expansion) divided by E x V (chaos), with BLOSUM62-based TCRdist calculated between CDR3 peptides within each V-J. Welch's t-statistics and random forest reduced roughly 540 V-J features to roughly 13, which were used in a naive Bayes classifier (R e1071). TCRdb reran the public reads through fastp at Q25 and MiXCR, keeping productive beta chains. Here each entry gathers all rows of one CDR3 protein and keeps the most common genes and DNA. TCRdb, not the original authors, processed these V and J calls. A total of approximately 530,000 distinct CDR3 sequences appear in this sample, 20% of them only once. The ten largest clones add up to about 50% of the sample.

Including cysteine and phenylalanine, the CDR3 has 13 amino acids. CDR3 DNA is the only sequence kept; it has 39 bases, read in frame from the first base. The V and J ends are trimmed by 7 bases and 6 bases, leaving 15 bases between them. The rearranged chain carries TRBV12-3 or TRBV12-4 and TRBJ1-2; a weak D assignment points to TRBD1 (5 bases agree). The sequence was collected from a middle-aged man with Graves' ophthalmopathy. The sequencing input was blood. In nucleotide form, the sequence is TGTGCCAGCAATGTGGGGGTACGAAATGGCTACACCTTC. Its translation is CASNVGVRNGYTF.